Presented here are 23 T cell receptor beta chains from one specimen sequenced in a study of cytomegalovirus exposure and HLA in healthy donors. The PCR employed 60 Vbeta primers together with 13 Jbeta primers. Sequencing was performed with immunoSEQ multiplex PCR; in TCRdb, only in-frame clones are kept and a portion is missing. The sample lists fewer than 200,000 clones; about three quarters were seen once. The sample consisted of PBMCs. The receptors derive from a female donor in good health and CMV-seronegative.

The genes are TRBV5-1 and TRBJ2-2; no firm D call. From germline, CDR1 is SGHRS and CDR2 YFSETQ. The CDR3 totals 12 residues. Trimming took 4 bases from V and 4 from J, leaving 5 bases between them. For the CDR3, the DNA is TGCGCCAGCAGCGGCTTCACCGGGGAGCTGTTTTTT. This sequence encodes CASSGFTGELFF.

This chain joins TRBV7-2 and TRBJ2-4; TRBD2 matches 11 bases. The germline CDR1 and CDR2 sequences are SGHTA and FQGNSA. This CDR3 contains 17 residues. The ends lost 5 bases at V and 3 bases at J; junction bases unmatched: 9. This CDR3 reads CASSPSGLADNKNIQYF. As DNA, the CDR3 is TGTGCCAGCAGCCCCTCGGGACTAGCGGATAACAAAAACATTCAGTACTTC. The full variable domain, completed using reference TRBV7-2 and TRBJ2-4, is GAGVSQSPSNKVTEKGKDVELRCDPISGHTALYWYRQSLGQGLEFLIYFQGNSAPDKSGLPSDRFSAERTGGSVSTLTIQRTQQEDSAVYLCASSPSGLADNKNIQYFGAGTRLSVL.

The V and J genes are TRBV7-6 and TRBJ1-2; TRBD1 might be the D (6 bases). This CDR3 has 15 residues. Germline V gene sequence: CDR1 SGHVS, CDR2 FNYEAQ. V lost 5 bases, J lost 4 bases, and 17 bases lay in between. CDR3 DNA: TGTGCCAGCAGCCCACCCGGGACACCTTTCTATGGCTACACCTTC. It specifies CASSPPGTPFYGYTF.

The gene calls are TRBV28 and TRBJ2-7; 7 bases are shared with TRBD2. Per the germline V gene, CDR1 is MDHEN and CDR2 is SYDVKM. V lost 7 bases, J lost 5 bases, and 11 bases stayed unmatched. This CDR3 spans 14 amino acids. The CDR3 is CASTKSGIKNEQYF. The CDR3 DNA follows: TGTGCCAGCACCAAAAGCGGGATCAAGAACGAGCAGTACTTC.

The chain uses TRBV5-1 and TRBJ2-2, with 10 bases fitting TRBD2. CDR1 and CDR2 (germline): SGHRS, YFSETQ. J lost 1 base, V lost 0 bases, and 3 bases had no gene match. The CDR3 totals 17 residues. The CDR3 protein is CASSLGWTSGNTGELFF. CDR3 sequence (DNA): TGCGCCAGCAGCTTGGGGTGGACTAGCGGGAACACCGGGGAGCTGTTTTTT. The variable domain in full, with the rest retrieved from reference TRBV5-1 and TRBJ2-2, is KAGVTQTPRYLIKTRGQQVTLSCSPISGHRSVSWYQQTPGQGLQFLFEYFSETQRNKGNFPGRFSGRQFSNSRSEMNVSTLELGDSALYLCASSLGWTSGNTGELFFGEGSRLTVL.

The chain couples TRBV18 to TRBJ2-1, with TRBD1 matching over 8 bases. This CDR3 is 15 amino acids long. V lost 5 bases to trimming and J lost 7 bases; unmatched junction nucleotides: 10. CDR1 and CDR2 (germline): KGHSH, LQKENI. CDR3 coding DNA: TGTGCCAGCTCAACGCGGACAGGGTTTGAAAATGAGCAGTTCTTC. Protein product: CASSTRTGFENEQFF.

The J gene is TRBJ1-1, the V gene TRBV5-1; D perhaps matches TRBD1 (5 bases). CDR3 length equals 15 residues. The germline V and J ends were trimmed by 0 bases and 1 base, with 10 bases remaining between them. The germline V gene has CDR1 SGHRS and CDR2 YFSETQ. In DNA form, the CDR3 reads TGCGCCAGCAGCTTGGCCCGGGGGAAGAACACTGAAGCTTTCTTT. Protein product: CASSLARGKNTEAFF.

With regard to this clone: Germline and junction disagree at one end, which may indicate a read error. The rearrangement links TRBV2 to TRBJ2-7; D gene unclear. Per the germline V gene, CDR1 is SNHLY and CDR2 is FYNNEI. This CDR3 is built from 11 residues. The CDR3 here is CASSEINERYF. For the CDR3, the DNA is TGTGCCAGCAGTGAAATCAACGAGCGGTACTTC.

This clone was seen more than once but under ten times. Distinct nucleotide sequences in the sample also encode this CDR3. This chain connects TRBV5-4 to TRBJ2-3; possibly TRBD2 for D (6 bases). The germline V and J ends were trimmed by 0 bases and 0 bases, with 8 bases remaining between them. The CDR3 covers 15 residues. The V gene's germline CDR1 is SGHNT and CDR2 YYREEE (reference sequence). This chain's CDR3 is CASSLGGVSTDTQYF. In nucleotides, the CDR3 is TGTGCCAGCAGCTTGGGGGGGGTTAGCACAGATACGCAGTATTTT.

The J gene is TRBJ2-3, the V gene TRBV4-3, with 12 bases that match TRBD2. Germline assignment: CDR1 LGHNA and CDR2 YSLEER. This CDR3 is 16 amino acids long. Trimming took 1 base from V and 8 from J; bases not matched to a gene: 7. The CDR3 loop reads CASSQGVASGGGTQYF. The CDR3 bases are TGCGCCAGCAGCCAAGGGGTGGCTAGCGGGGGGGGTACGCAGTATTTT.

The chain employs TRBV5-1 and TRBJ2-3; TRBD1 matches at 7 bases. The CDR3 contains 13 residues. CDR1 and CDR2 (germline): SGHRS, YFSETQ. Trimming took 3 bases from V and 7 from J; bases not matched to a gene: 5. For the CDR3, the DNA is TGCGCCAGCAGCTCGGGACAGTTCAATACGCAGTATTTT. Translating it yields CASSSGQFNTQYF.

J is TRBJ2-5 and V is TRBV7-6; 8 nucleotides align to TRBD2. Per the germline V gene, CDR1 is SGHVS and CDR2 is FNYEAQ. With 5 bases clipped from V and 4 bases from J, the junction kept 9 bases outside the gene matches. CDR3 length: 15 residues. Here the CDR3 DNA reads TGTGCCAGCAGCCCTCGGACTAGCTCAATAGAGACCCAGTACTTC. Protein sequence: CASSPRTSSIETQYF.

This chain connects TRBV2 to TRBJ2-1; TRBD1 agrees at 11 bases. Germline V lookup: CDR1 SNHLY, CDR2 FYNNEI. This CDR3 contains 15 residues. V shed 7 bases, J shed 10 bases, and the junction held 12 bases outside the gene matches. In DNA form, the CDR3 reads TGTGCCAGCAAAAGTCCCGGGACAGGGGGACAGGAGCAGTTCTTC. This codes for CASKSPGTGGQEQFF.

This clone was picked up one time. This rearrangement joins TRBV5-1 to TRBJ2-3, with a weak D call TRBD2 (7 bases). CDR3 size: 17 residues. Germline V lookup: CDR1 SGHRS, CDR2 YFSETQ. V lost 4 bases and J lost 3, with 21 bases in between. CDR3 in amino acids: CASSPERGGQRTDTQYF. The CDR3 nucleotides are TGCGCCAGCAGCCCAGAAAGGGGGGGGCAGCGAACAGATACGCAGTATTTT.

The gene calls are TRBV7-2 and TRBJ2-7; D remains ambiguous. The CDR3 has 13 amino acids. The V end lost 4 bases, the J end lost 4 bases, and 11 bases lay between the germline ends. Per germline, CDR1 SGHTA and CDR2 FQGNSA. The CDR3 sequence: CASSYGSNYEQYF. Written as DNA, the CDR3 is TGTGCCAGCAGCTACGGGTCGAATTACGAGCAGTACTTC.

V is TRBV5-5 and J is TRBJ1-2; 8 bases line up with TRBD1. Germline CDR1 is SGHKS and CDR2 is YYEKEE (reference sequence). V shed 0 bases, J shed 7 bases, and the junction held 5 bases outside the gene matches. The CDR3 extends over 14 amino acids. The CDR3 protein is CASSLGYRGTGYTF. CDR3 DNA sequence: TGTGCCAGCAGCTTGGGGTACAGGGGGACTGGCTACACCTTC.

J is TRBJ1-1 and V is TRBV6-5; D might be TRBD1 (6 bases). The V end lost 5 bases, the J end lost 6 bases, and 13 bases lay between the germline ends. The CDR3 is made up of 13 amino acids. CDR1 MNHEY and CDR2 SVGAGI come from the germline V gene. CDR3 loop: CASSDRSVAEAFF. CDR3 DNA sequence: TGTGCCAGCAGTGACAGGAGCGTGGCTGAAGCTTTCTTT.

The chain links TRBV4-3 to TRBJ2-7; perhaps TRBD2 as D (5 bases). The CDR3 covers 15 residues. Germline V CDR1 and CDR2: LGHNA, YSLEER. The V end was cut by 0 bases, the J end by 4 bases, with 13 bases between. The CDR3: CASSQERLAGYEQYF. In nucleotides, the CDR3 is TGCGCCAGCAGCCAAGAACGTCTAGCTGGGTACGAGCAGTACTTC.

The chain employs TRBV10-3 and TRBJ2-7, with TRBD2 identical over 10 bases. The ends lost 1 base at V and 3 bases at J; junction bases unmatched: 6. CDR3 length: 16 residues. CDR1 and CDR2 from the germline V gene are ENHRY and SYGVKD. Written as DNA, the CDR3 is TGTGCCATCAGTGAGTGGGGGGCTAGCGGGAGCTACGAGCAGTACTTC. This gives the protein CAISEWGASGSYEQYF.

The chain is built from TRBV7-2 and TRBJ2-7; D may be TRBD2 (5 bases). The germline V gene has CDR1 SGHTA and CDR2 FQGNSA. The CDR3 extends over 14 amino acids. V lost 5 bases and J 0 bases, leaving 11 bases between the germline ends. CDR3 in DNA: TGTGCCAGCAGCGACGGCCGGGGCTCCTACGAGCAGTACTTC. Translated, it gives CASSDGRGSYEQYF.

V gene TRBV5-4 combines with J gene TRBJ1-2; no firm D call. CDR3 length equals 14 residues. V lost 3 bases to trimming and J lost 8 bases, with 17 bases between them. CDR1 SGHNT and CDR2 YYREEE come from the germline V gene (reference sequence). CDR3 coding DNA: TGTGCCAGCAGCTCCGACACGACCAGTCGCGGCTACACCTTC. Translating it yields CASSSDTTSRGYTF.

As concerns this clone: A junction boundary mismatches the germline segment, possibly from a read error. Other DNA sequences from this sample encode an identical CDR3 as well. The rearrangement uses TRBV5-4 and TRBJ1-4; weak D call: TRBD1 (5 bases). From germline, CDR1 is SGHNT and CDR2 YYREEE (reference sequence). The CDR3 covers 15 residues. CDR3 sequence (DNA): TGTGCCAGCAGCGAGATGACAGCACTTAATGAAAAGCTGTTTTTT. The encoded protein is CASSEMTALNEKLFF.

This chain links TRBV30 with TRBJ1-5; D gene ambiguous. Germline loops: CDR1 GTSNPN, CDR2 SVGIG (reference sequence). V was shortened by 1 base and J by 1 base, with 11 bases between the two germline ends. The CDR3 contains 15 residues. CDR3 nucleotides: TGTGCCTGGAGTGAGAATTACAGAAGCAATCAGCCCCAGCATTTT. It yields the protein CAWSENYRSNQPQHF.